These 11 T cell receptor beta chains share one sample of origin, sequenced in a study of blood T cell repertoires in COVID-19. The protocol was immunoSEQ multiplex PCR, while the TCRdb copy is restricted to in-frame clones and leaves out a portion. The sample lists 350,000 to 550,000 clones; approximately 90% were seen once. What was sequenced was peripheral blood. The receptor set was obtained from a woman in her twenties or thirties with acute or convalescent COVID-19.

The rearrangement joins TRBV28 to TRBJ2-1; TRBD2 matches at 13 bases. V lost 8 bases, J lost 5 bases, and 18 bases stayed unmatched. The length of the CDR3 is 19 residues. The germline CDR1 and CDR2 sequences are MDHEN and SYDVKM. DNA for the CDR3: TGTGCCAGCCCCCCGATACTAGCGGGGGGGCGAGGCCACAACAATGAGCAGTTCTTC. Translation gives CASPPILAGGRGHNNEQFF.

The CDR3 reads CASSSQGAMGTGELFF. Here the CDR3 DNA reads TGTGCCAGCAGCTCTCAGGGGGCGATGGGAACCGGGGAGCTGTTTTTT. The genes are TRBV27 and TRBJ2-2; TRBD1 agrees at 8 bases. The length of the CDR3 is 16 residues. Germline CDR1 and CDR2: MNHEY and SMNVEV (reference sequence). V was pared by 6 bases and J by 5 bases, with 11 bases of the junction left unmatched.

This chain uses TRBV5-1 with TRBJ1-6, with a weak D call TRBD1 (5 bases). The CDR3 sequence is 15 residues long. Germline CDR1 and CDR2: SGHRS and YFSETQ. With 0 bases removed from V and 5 bases from J, the gap between germline ends came to 9 bases. This CDR3 reads CASSLVAGNNSPLHF. In nucleotides, the CDR3 is TGCGCCAGCAGCTTGGTGGCAGGGAATAATTCACCCCTCCACTTT.

The chain recombines TRBV11-2 with TRBJ2-1; D may be TRBD1 (6 bases). With 4 bases removed from V and 7 bases from J, the gap between germline ends came to 20 bases. This CDR3 is built from 16 residues. CDR1 is SGHAT and CDR2 is FQNNGV in the germline V gene. The CDR3 DNA is TGTGCCAGCAGCTCATTACCCTTGACAGGCCAGAATGAGCAGTTCTTC. It is translated as CASSSLPLTGQNEQFF.

The chain uses TRBV10-2 and TRBJ1-6; D is unclear. Trimming removed 7 bases from V and 10 bases from J, with 14 bases in between. The germline gives CDR1 WSHSY, CDR2 SAAADI. The CDR3 has 13 residues. CDR3 DNA sequence: TGCGCCAGCAAAAACGGCGGGGTATCACCCCTCCACTTT. Protein: CASKNGGVSPLHF.

This rearrangement joins TRBV9 to TRBJ2-1; 9 bases match TRBD1. Germline V gene data show CDR1 as SGDLS and CDR2 as YYNGEE. J gave up 0 bases and V 0 bases, and 7 bases lay outside the gene matches. The CDR3 length is 18 residues. CDR3 in amino acids: CASSVDRGRPSSYNEQFF. In nucleotides, the CDR3 is TGTGCCAGCAGCGTAGACAGGGGGCGGCCGAGCTCCTACAATGAGCAGTTCTTC.

The chain carries TRBV2 and TRBJ2-2, with 9 bases fitting TRBD1. This CDR3 comprises 15 residues. V dropped 7 bases and J dropped 3; count of bases not matched to a gene: 6. Germline V gene data show CDR1 as SNHLY and CDR2 as FYNNEI. CDR3 sequence: CASKGRQGDTGELFF. In DNA, the CDR3 is TGTGCCAGCAAGGGGAGACAGGGGGACACCGGGGAGCTGTTTTTT.

The chain links TRBV19 to TRBJ2-6, with D maybe TRBD1 (6 bases). The germline CDR1 and CDR2 sequences are LNHDA and SQIVND (reference sequence). The length of the CDR3 is 16 residues. The V end lost 5 bases, the J end lost 2 bases, and 13 bases lay between the germline ends. Here the CDR3 reads CASSLGDNAGANVLTF. The CDR3 nucleotides read TGTGCCAGTAGTTTAGGGGACAACGCTGGGGCCAACGTCCTGACTTTC.

The CDR3, as DNA: TGTGCCAGCAGCTTAGCGCGACTGCGTGTAGATACGCAGTATTTT. Its translation is CASSLARLRVDTQYF. The chain carries TRBV7-8 and TRBJ2-3; D is uncertain. The CDR3 contains 15 residues. Germline V lookup: CDR1 SGHVS, CDR2 FQNEAQ. Deletions cut 0 bases from V and 5 bases from J, with 12 bases between.

The chain combines TRBV2 with TRBJ2-1, with 9 nucleotides matching TRBD1. This CDR3 comprises 14 residues. V was clipped by 6 bases and J by 8 bases; unmatched bases: 8. CDR1 is SNHLY and CDR2 is FYNNEI in the germline V gene. The CDR3 sequence: CASRGTGYHHEQFF. In DNA form, the CDR3 reads TGTGCCAGCAGAGGGACAGGGTATCATCATGAGCAGTTCTTC.

In the case of this clone: This CDR3 is also generated by other DNA sequences in the sample. The V call is TRBV7-9, the J call TRBJ1-2; 7 nucleotides line up with TRBD1. The length of the CDR3 is 13 residues. V trimming: 5 bases; J trimming: 8 bases; junction bases outside the gene matches: 8. Germline V lookup: CDR1 SEHNR, CDR2 FQNEAQ (reference sequence). The CDR3 region is CASSPRQGYGYTF. The CDR3 bases are TGTGCCAGCAGCCCCAGACAGGGATACGGCTACACCTTC.